This T cell receptor (beta chain) is drawn from a study of cytomegalovirus exposure and HLA in healthy donors (dated by TCRdb to 2016 to 2017). As for the study more broadly: An earlier analysis of 587 of the donors reported about 280 Gb of sequence data and 117 million unique TCR beta sequences obtained from around 190 million T cells. An early release that covered approximately 600 HLA-typed donors contained approximately 300 gigabases of sequencing data and 65 million to 100 million unique TCR sequences. Class I and class II HLA loci were covered by the typing at four-digit resolution. About five DR-DQ haplotypes were treated as single units for association and clustering because of strong linkage in the cohort. The later analysis used no new phenotypic data to find candidate immune exposures, relying instead on TCR beta sequences and their occurrence across donors. Alongside the repertoire data, information on donor age, sex, ethnicity and CMV serostatus was compiled. A later analysis re-examined previously published TCR beta repertoires from more than 550 donors and added high-resolution HLA genotyping to investigate patterns of TCR occurrence. Every discovery cohort repertoire had been produced on one sequencing platform. The genetic ancestry cluster associated with self-reported Caucasian donors included 81% of the approximately 410 genotyped donors. An earlier analysis of 587 of the donors applied high-throughput TCR beta sequencing to assess whether each TCR beta V gene segment acted as functional or pseudogenic. The number of donors typed differed by locus, with roughly 629-640 for A, B, C, DRB1 and DQB1, 522 for DQA1, over 600 for DPA1, and over 400 for DPB1. A separate validation cohort of approximately 130 different subjects was used in addition to the 666-subject first cohort. Using immunosequencing, the study profiled T cell repertoires from fewer than 850 subjects and related those repertoires to cytomegalovirus serostatus. Among around 400 genotyped donors of the cohort, an average of about 240,000 unique TCR beta nucleotide sequences were sequenced per donor, roughly 20% of them non-productive. Genome-wide SNP genotypes for about 60% of the 666 donors were used in a later genetic analysis, which treated that subset as a discovery cohort. The aim of the study was to test whether cataloging public T cell receptors could identify signatures of past pathogen exposure. High-throughput TCR immunosequencing, statistical association of individual TCRs with disease status, and machine learning were combined to predict cytomegalovirus infection status.

Of note for this clone: Its cognate antigen has yet to be identified. Per-base quality was not reported, and no clone a single base away is much larger than it.

Here is what the overall study found, with its caveats: For the cohort, immune exposure information was limited to CMV serostatus. This cohort had only TCR beta chains sequenced, and the lack of alpha or paired-chain data limited which features could be detected. A later analysis found that most CMV-associated TCR beta chains appeared HLA-restricted, with HLA associations seemingly driven largely by CMV exposure. Some IMGT-functional V segments, including TRBV6-2 and TRBV6-3, could not be distinguished by the 87-base-pair reads and were therefore excluded. A later analysis found that TCR association rates varied across HLA loci, with DRB1 alleles showing the most associated TCRs and HLA-C alleles the fewest. In a later analysis, several top co-occurrence clusters were reported to appear linked to parvovirus B19, influenza, CMV and Epstein-Barr virus. The study gave a list of around 170 TCR beta chains associated with cytomegalovirus. Compared with equally common non-associated chains, HLA-associated TCR beta chains in a later analysis were more clonally expanded and had lower generation probabilities. Broadly in line with IMGT annotations, most TCR beta V segments showed up in productive rearrangements about 87% or about 30% of the time in an earlier analysis of 450 to 750 of the donors. Because some donors lacked HLA typing at each locus, the association tests relied only on the typed subset. V-gene and J-gene trimming of TCR beta chains was associated with a missense DCLRE1C variant in a later genetic analysis, and the association was replicated in an independent cohort. The earlier analysis of around 600 of the donors excluded seventeen rarely observed V segments, including chromosome 9 orphons, because counts were too low. A group of highly shared sequence variants was considered likely to be a technical artifact of the sequencing pipeline. Sequencing depth was assumed to be roughly uniform across donors in the presence/absence analyses, though that assumption may not hold. Linkage disequilibrium might explain the correlated functional status among segregating V segments, but an unknown experimental factor could not be excluded. At a false discovery rate of 0.05, a later analysis linked under 20,000 TCR beta sequences to specific HLA alleles. It was suggested by the authors that the approach could potentially be generalized to other disease states and immunological phenotypes. Cytomegalovirus status was reported to be diagnosed by the classifier with high specificity and sensitivity in both the original and validation cohorts. According to a later genetic analysis, donors in an Asian-associated ancestry cluster had fewer N-insertions in productive TCRs than the roughly 670-donor mean. A few of the identified cytomegalovirus-associated TCR beta chains were confirmed in vitro to be specific for cytomegalovirus antigens. When HLA alleles, especially DR and DQ, strongly co-occurred, attributing TCR associations to individual alleles was difficult. Across donors, most TCR sequences were observed very rarely, whereas some public TCRs were present in many individuals. A further reported finding was that TCR beta sequences accurately predicted the HLA-A and HLA-B alleles for most subjects in the first cohort.

Library method: the immunoSEQ multiplex PCR assay. The multiplex PCR relied on a mix of 60 forward primers for TCR Vbeta segments and 13 reverse primers for TCR Jbeta segments. The CDR3 region of rearranged TCR beta genes was amplified from genomic DNA by a multiplex PCR assay. Amplified TCR beta libraries were sequenced as 87-base-pair reads on the Illumina HiSeq System. As for the authors' bioinformatics: In a later analysis, roughly 80 million unique TCR beta chains were counted across the 650 to 750 repertoires, and roughly 10 million of these chains were shared by at least two donors. A nearest-neighbor algorithm error-corrected the raw reads and collapsed the reads into unique sequences, merging closely related sequences to remove PCR and sequencing errors. CDR3 sequences were aligned to IMGT reference sequences to assign V, D and J gene segments. For a sequence to be retained, a match of at least six nucleotides was required to both a V gene segment and a J gene segment. A rearrangement was called productive if the CDR3 had no stop codons and remained in frame with V and J, and every other rearrangement was called non-productive. Following IMGT convention, CDR3 was defined as the stretch from the second conserved V-encoded cysteine up to the conserved J-encoded phenylalanine. The earlier analysis of about 590 of the donors excluded sequences that lacked an unambiguous match to a single V gene segment. In an earlier analysis of some 590 of the donors, a V segment was called functional when productive rearrangements were above 56.7%, and segregating when the standard deviation between donors exceeded 5%. A statistical classification framework was built for diagnosing cytomegalovirus status from the catalog of TCR beta chain sequences. In a later analysis, V and J genes were assigned by comparing TCR nucleotide sequences against IMGT/GENE-DB human TR gene sequences. A later analysis assigned CDR3 sequences and most-parsimonious VDJ recombination scenarios with the TCRdist pipeline. In a later analysis, each TCR beta chain was defined by its CDR3 amino acid sequence together with its V-gene family, and reads lacking a unique V-gene family were excluded. In a later analysis, around 650 highly shared, low-generation-probability nucleotide sequences were removed to address suspected cross-contamination and a sequencing artifact. In a later analysis, a clonal expansion index was calculated for each public chain from normalized within-repertoire ranks of inferred template counts. A later analysis computed generation probabilities with a VDJ recombination model fitted to out-of-frame rearrangements, and checked the results against IGoR. A later analysis scored TCR-TCR, TCR-HLA and TCR-CMV co-occurrence with hypergeometric tests, applying a repertoire-size bias correction to TCR pairs. False discovery rates were estimated in a later analysis by permuting HLA or CMV assignments 20 times. In a later analysis, co-occurring TCRs were grouped using DBSCAN, and TCRdist sequence similarity was added for clustering within HLA-allele-positive subsets. Co-occurrence clustering excluded repertoires with fewer than 30,000 or more than 120,000 public chains, plus five with anomalous nucleotide sharing. Sourced from immuneACCESS, this table was stored by TCRdb with only in-frame sequences that have V and J called. A share of the clones is absent; for the studies checked, an unresolved V gene accounts for under half, and the remainder has no known explanation. D and trimming were read from the DNA, whereas the V and J calls and clone size are those reported in that table. For this sample the table gives 150,000 to 200,000 clones, of which approximately 83% were detected only once. The ten largest clones take up approximately 1.4% of the sample.

In total, approximately 610 healthy bone marrow donors made up the cohort. Cohort members were all nominally healthy when sampled, although unrecorded immune exposures were likely present. The donor was CMV seronegative and belonged to the group of around 400 seronegative cohort members. Each donor provided a peripheral blood sample, and peripheral blood mononuclear cells were used for TCR beta sequencing. The Qiagen DNeasy Blood Extraction Kit was used to extract genomic DNA from the blood cell samples. The CDR3 sequence holds 15 residues, the cysteine and phenylalanine included. CDR3 DNA only is kept here, 45 bases in frame from base 1. CDR1 and CDR2 (MGHRA, YSYEKL) derive from the germline V gene. Trimming accounts for 0 bases at V and 2 bases at J, while the number of junction bases matched to no gene is 4.

The sequence joins TRBV4-1 to TRBJ2-7; 7 bases in the junction line up with TRBD1. The receptor's source is a woman aged 18-29 years in good health and CMV-seronegative. What was sequenced was PBMCs. The sequence in DNA is TGCGCCAGCAGCCAAGATGTGGGACAGACCTACGAGCAGTACTTC. It translates as CASSQDVGQTYEQYF.